The rows below give T cell receptor beta chains drawn from one sample of a study of Graves' ophthalmopathy and Graves' hyperthyroidism. TCRdb passed the multiplex PCR reads through MiXCR, listing each CDR3 protein once. Among fewer than 650,000 distinct CDR3 sequences listed, 22% were seen once. Material: peripheral blood. The receptors here all came from a woman younger than 30 with stable Graves' hyperthyroidism. Some clones in this sample may be carry-over from other donors' samples. Each CDR3 is given with its conserved first and last residue. Each record gives: V gene, J gene, D gene, clone size, CDR3 protein, CDR3 DNA. D genes are given only for firm matches. Clone size, where shown, is once, few, many, or a class for clones that have expanded.

v_gene: TRBV7-8; j_gene: TRBJ1-2; d_gene: -; abundance: many; CDR3aa: CASSDRAGIDGYTF; CDR3nt: TGTGCCAGCAGCGATAGGGCAGGGATCGATGGCTACACCTTC
v_gene: TRBV19; j_gene: TRBJ1-1; d_gene: TRBD1; abundance: few; CDR3aa: CASRWPGGSEAFF; CDR3nt: TGTGCCAGCCGCTGGCCAGGGGGGTCTGAAGCTTTCTTT
v_gene: TRBV6-1; j_gene: TRBJ2-7; d_gene: -; abundance: many; CDR3aa: CASRGAGDAYEQYF; CDR3nt: TGTGCCAGCAGAGGGGCCGGGGATGCCTACGAGCAGTACTTC
v_gene: TRBV5-1; j_gene: TRBJ1-1; d_gene: TRBD1; abundance: -; CDR3aa: CASKDRINTEASF; CDR3nt: TGCGCCAGCAAGGACAGGATAAACACTGAAGCTTCCTTT
v_gene: TRBV12-3/TRBV12-4; j_gene: TRBJ1-1; d_gene: -; abundance: few; CDR3aa: CASSFETMNTEAFF; CDR3nt: TGTGCCAGCAGTTTTGAGACTATGAACACTGAAGCTTTCTTT
v_gene: TRBV29-1; j_gene: TRBJ2-7; d_gene: -; abundance: many; CDR3aa: CSVRVTGLTEQYF; CDR3nt: TGCAGCGTTAGAGTGACAGGTTTGACCGAGCAGTACTTC
v_gene: TRBV15; j_gene: TRBJ2-7; d_gene: TRBD1; abundance: -; CDR3aa: CATGLDRGRYEQYF; CDR3nt: TGTGCCACCGGATTGGACAGGGGGCGCTACGAGCAGTACTTC
v_gene: TRBV5-6; j_gene: TRBJ1-5; d_gene: TRBD1; abundance: many; CDR3aa: CASSSGDRVSQPQHF; CDR3nt: TGTGCCAGCAGCTCTGGGGACAGGGTTTCTCAGCCCCAGCATTTT
v_gene: TRBV7-2; j_gene: TRBJ2-7; d_gene: -; abundance: many; CDR3aa: CASTSSSYEQYF; CDR3nt: TGTGCCAGCACCTCCTCCTCCTACGAGCAGTACTTC
v_gene: TRBV28; j_gene: TRBJ2-2; d_gene: -; abundance: few; CDR3aa: CASSLKGQGNTGELFF; CDR3nt: TGTGCCAGCAGTTTAAAGGGGCAGGGTAACACCGGGGAGCTGTTTTTT
v_gene: TRBV6-4; j_gene: TRBJ2-2; d_gene: -; abundance: -; CDR3aa: CASSEDTSANTGELFF; CDR3nt: TGTGCCAGCAGTGAGGACACCAGCGCGAACACCGGGGAGCTGTTTTTT
v_gene: TRBV5-1; j_gene: TRBJ1-2; d_gene: -; abundance: few; CDR3aa: CASSWLGHSNYGYTF; CDR3nt: TGCGCCAGCAGCTGGTTGGGACATTCTAACTATGGCTACACCTTC
v_gene: TRBV5-1; j_gene: TRBJ2-7; d_gene: -; abundance: many; CDR3aa: CASSLVYGYEQYF; CDR3nt: TGCGCCAGCAGCTTGGTCTATGGCTACGAGCAGTACTTC
v_gene: TRBV12-3/TRBV12-4; j_gene: TRBJ2-7; d_gene: TRBD1; abundance: -; CDR3aa: CASSLGTGVGEQYF; CDR3nt: TGTGCCAGCAGTTTAGGGACAGGGGTGGGCGAGCAGTACTTC
v_gene: TRBV20-1; j_gene: TRBJ2-5; d_gene: -; abundance: many; CDR3aa: CSASASDRKQETQYF; CDR3nt: TGCAGTGCTAGTGCCTCCGACAGGAAACAAGAGACCCAGTACTTC
v_gene: TRBV6-9; j_gene: TRBJ2-4; d_gene: TRBD2; abundance: many; CDR3aa: CASIRRTSGLVAKNIQYF; CDR3nt: TGTGCCAGCATCCGTAGGACTAGCGGGCTAGTAGCCAAAAACATTCAGTACTTC
v_gene: TRBV7-8; j_gene: TRBJ2-6; d_gene: -; abundance: -; CDR3aa: CASSSGSSGANVLTF; CDR3nt: TGTGCCAGCAGCTCAGGGAGCTCTGGGGCCAACGTCCTGACTTTC
v_gene: TRBV11-1; j_gene: TRBJ2-7; d_gene: -; abundance: -; CDR3aa: CASSLIQHGGPTYEQYF; CDR3nt: TGTGCCAGCAGCTTAATCCAGCACGGGGGACCTACCTACGAGCAGTACTTC
v_gene: TRBV12-3/TRBV12-4; j_gene: TRBJ2-5; d_gene: -; abundance: -; CDR3aa: CASSFEPVNGETQYF; CDR3nt: TGTGCCAGCAGTTTCGAACCAGTCAACGGAGAGACCCAGTACTTC
v_gene: TRBV6-1; j_gene: TRBJ1-1; d_gene: -; abundance: many; CDR3aa: CASSELYGKGEAFF; CDR3nt: TGTGCCAGCAGTGAATTGTATGGCAAGGGGGAAGCTTTCTTT
v_gene: TRBV5-1; j_gene: TRBJ2-7; d_gene: -; abundance: many; CDR3aa: CASSLGQLNEQYF; CDR3nt: TGCGCCAGCAGCTTGGGGCAGTTGAACGAGCAGTACTTC
v_gene: TRBV12-3/TRBV12-4; j_gene: TRBJ2-5; d_gene: -; abundance: many; CDR3aa: CASSLGTPSQGTQYF; CDR3nt: TGTGCCAGCAGTCTCGGGACTCCTTCCCAAGGGACCCAGTACTTC
v_gene: TRBV6-5; j_gene: TRBJ1-1; d_gene: -; abundance: -; CDR3aa: CASSYSSPPDTEAFF; CDR3nt: TGTGCCAGCAGTTACTCGAGCCCTCCAGACACTGAAGCTTTCTTT
v_gene: TRBV6-2/TRBV6-3; j_gene: TRBJ2-2; d_gene: -; abundance: -; CDR3aa: CASSYSGTTNTGELFF; CDR3nt: TGTGCCAGCAGTTACTCGGGCACAACGAACACCGGGGAGCTGTTTTTT
v_gene: TRBV6-5; j_gene: TRBJ2-5; d_gene: -; abundance: many; CDR3aa: CASSYSGTQTQYF; CDR3nt: TGTGCCAGCAGTTACTCCGGGACGCAGACCCAGTACTTC
v_gene: TRBV28; j_gene: TRBJ1-1; d_gene: TRBD1; abundance: many; CDR3aa: CASSLNTGGAGSTEAFF; CDR3nt: TGTGCCAGCAGTTTAAACACAGGGGGGGCCGGGAGCACTGAAGCTTTCTTT
v_gene: TRBV10-3; j_gene: TRBJ1-1; d_gene: -; abundance: many; CDR3aa: CAISVGQKWTEAFF; CDR3nt: TGTGCCATCAGTGTTGGACAGAAGTGGACTGAAGCTTTCTTT
v_gene: TRBV6-1; j_gene: TRBJ1-1; d_gene: -; abundance: many; CDR3aa: CASTNLRGPEAFF; CDR3nt: TGTGCCAGCACCAACTTAAGGGGCCCTGAAGCTTTCTTT
v_gene: TRBV20-1; j_gene: TRBJ1-5; d_gene: -; abundance: many; CDR3aa: CSARIRGWTINQPQHF; CDR3nt: TGCAGTGCTAGAATTCGCGGTTGGACTATCAATCAGCCCCAGCATTTT
v_gene: TRBV4-1; j_gene: TRBJ2-2; d_gene: TRBD2; abundance: -; CDR3aa: CASSQVGLAGRNTGELFF; CDR3nt: TGCGCCAGCAGCCAAGTGGGACTAGCGGGGCGGAACACCGGGGAGCTGTTTTTT
v_gene: TRBV6-1; j_gene: TRBJ1-2; d_gene: -; abundance: many; CDR3aa: CASTKAARDYGYTF; CDR3nt: TGTGCCAGCACTAAGGCCGCTAGGGACTATGGCTACACCTTC
v_gene: TRBV14; j_gene: TRBJ2-2; d_gene: -; abundance: -; CDR3aa: CASSQSSRDTGELFF; CDR3nt: TGTGCCAGCAGCCAAAGTAGCAGGGACACCGGGGAGCTGTTTTTT
v_gene: TRBV29-1; j_gene: TRBJ1-1; d_gene: -; abundance: many; CDR3aa: CSVMNTEAFF; CDR3nt: TGCAGCGTCATGAACACTGAAGCTTTCTTT